A selection of T cell receptor beta chains follows, all from one sample in a study of beta chain features in type 1 diabetes. The protocol was immunoSEQ multiplex PCR, while the TCRdb copy is restricted to in-frame clones and leaves out a portion. The sample gives 250,000 to 300,000 clones, more than 13% of which show up once; 0.017% is in the top ten. The sequenced material came from naive CD4+ T cells from blood. The source of these receptors is a man younger than 45 with type 1 diabetes. The CDR3 runs from the conserved cysteine through the conserved F or W. Each record gives: J gene, V gene, CDR3 protein.

TRBJ1-2 TRBV5-4 CASSATGGSNGYTF
TRBJ2-1 TRBV28 CASSVGTPNEQFF
TRBJ1-1 TRBV6-5 CASVGWGGTEAFF
TRBJ2-1 TRBV5-4 CASSLDSNNEQFF
TRBJ2-1 TRBV25-1 CASSNRYNEQFF
TRBJ2-2 TRBV28 CASSVQENTGELFF
TRBJ1-1 TRBV18 CASSPRAMNTEAFF
TRBJ2-7 TRBV9 CASSVAEGKQYF
TRBJ2-6 TRBV7-9 CASSRGTGRGANVLTF
TRBJ2-1 TRBV10-3 CAISSDYQFYNEQFF
TRBJ2-5 TRBV9 CASSDRGLAGQETQYF
TRBJ2-1 TRBV7-2 CASSILLAGIYNEQFF
TRBJ2-1 TRBV5-1 CASSPGNWGNEQFF
TRBJ2-6 TRBV7-2 CASSLRLAVSSGANVLTF
TRBJ2-7 TRBV7-2 CASSVSAGGVYEQYF
TRBJ2-7 TRBV28 CASTPGTNSYEQYF
TRBJ2-5 TRBV28 CASELQGAVKTQYF
TRBJ1-2 TRBV9 CASSATGQGNGYTF
TRBJ1-2 TRBV25-1 CASSAIGGKGSGYTF
TRBJ1-1 TRBV28 CASSLGTSQAFF
TRBJ2-7 TRBV19 CASSTDRAGEQYF
TRBJ2-7 TRBV4-2 CASSRGGLGTTYEQYF
TRBJ1-1 TRBV5-4 CAGHRGNTEAFF